These 20 T cell receptor beta chains were all obtained from the same sample, sequenced in a study of cytomegalovirus exposure and HLA in healthy donors. Primers included in the PCR were 60 Vbeta and 13 Jbeta primers. Some clones are missing from TCRdb's copy, which holds only in-frame ones; the method was immunoSEQ multiplex PCR. Of more than 110,000 clones listed, 80% were seen once; the top ten hold roughly 2.4%. The sequencing input was PBMCs. Receptor source: a man in his forties or fifties in good health and CMV-seronegative.

This clone occurred once. The V and J genes are TRBV20-1 and TRBJ1-1; D is perhaps TRBD1 (6 bases). Germline CDR1 DFQATT, CDR2 SNEGSKA (reference sequence). Trimming pared 5 bases from V and 7 bases from J, leaving 11 bases between. The CDR3 contains 11 residues. CDR3 coding DNA: TGCAGTGCTTTTCAACAGGGTGAAGCTTTCTTT. Its translation is CSAFQQGEAFF.

This sequence joins TRBV6-5 and TRBJ1-2; TRBD1 might be the D (5 bases). CDR3 size: 11 residues. Germline assignment: CDR1 MNHEY and CDR2 SVGAGI. Trimming stripped 5 bases from V and 6 bases from J, with 7 bases between. The CDR3 spells CASSRGDGYTF. The CDR3 region has the DNA TGTGCCAGCAGTCGGGGGGATGGCTACACCTTC.

The V call is TRBV21-1, the J call TRBJ1-4; the table's D call, TRBD1, was not checked against the DNA. TRBV21-1 is a known pseudogene. This CDR3 spans 15 amino acids. CDR3: CASRKGQRPNEKLFF. DNA for the CDR3: TGTGCCAGCAGGAAGGGACAGAGACCTAATGAAAAACTGTTTTTT.

The chain employs TRBV30 and TRBJ2-1; 8 positions agree with TRBD1. This CDR3 contains 14 residues. With 0 bases clipped from V and 12 bases from J, the junction kept 10 bases outside the gene matches. CDR1 is GTSNPN, CDR2 SVGIG, per germline (reference sequence). CDR3 sequence (DNA): TGTGCCTGGAGTGTCGGGCAGGGGGCCCTCGGGCAGTTCTTC. Translation: CAWSVGQGALGQFF.

The V and J genes are TRBV2 and TRBJ1-4; 7 nucleotides match TRBD1. The ends lost 11 bases at V and 8 bases at J; junction bases unmatched: 14. The CDR3 is 14 residues long. Germline V gives CDR1 SNHLY, CDR2 FYNNEI. The CDR3 is CAGVGQDKGEKLFF. For the CDR3, the DNA is TGTGCCGGGGTAGGACAGGACAAGGGGGAAAAACTGTTTTTT.

This sequence joins TRBV29-1 and TRBJ1-2, with a possible D match to TRBD1 (6 bases). Trimming cost V 5 bases and J 4 bases, with 17 bases left between them. The CDR3 is 14 residues long. Germline V lookup: CDR1 SQVTM, CDR2 ANQGSEA. The CDR3 region is CSVRQDLGGYGYTF. CDR3 nucleotide sequence: TGCAGCGTTCGACAGGATCTCGGAGGCTATGGCTACACCTTC.

The CDR3 nucleotides read TGTGCCAGCAGTGATATGGGGGGCTCCTACAATGAGCAGTTCTTC. Translated, it gives CASSDMGGSYNEQFF. V usage is TRBV6-1 and J usage is TRBJ2-1; D is perhaps TRBD2 (6 bases). CDR1 and CDR2 from the germline V gene are MNHNS and SASEGT. The germline V and J ends were trimmed by 3 bases and 0 bases, with 9 bases remaining between them. This CDR3 contains 15 residues.

CDR3 region: CASSPEDRYGYTF. The CDR3 coding sequence is TGCGCCAGCAGCCCCGAGGACAGGTATGGCTACACCTTC. V gene TRBV5-1 combines with J gene TRBJ1-2; 7 bases fit TRBD1. There are 13 residues in the CDR3. The trim removed 4 bases at V and 5 bases at J, leaving 5 bases unmatched. Germline V CDR1 and CDR2: SGHRS, YFSETQ.

The V and J genes are TRBV28 and TRBJ2-3, with TRBD2 matching 8 bases. The germline V gene encodes CDR1 MDHEN and CDR2 SYDVKM. The J segment lost 1 base and the V segment lost 4 bases, leaving 4 bases of the junction unmatched. This CDR3 has 15 amino acids. Here the CDR3 DNA reads TGTGCCAGCAGTTCTCATAGCGGGGGCACAGATACGCAGTATTTT. As protein: CASSSHSGGTDTQYF. The complete variable domain, with remaining parts taken from reference TRBV28 and TRBJ2-3, reads DVKVTQSSRYLVKRTGEKVFLECVQDMDHENMFWYRQDPGLGLRLIYFSYDVKMKEKGDIPEGYSVSREKKERFSLILESASTNQTSMYLCASSSHSGGTDTQYFGPGTRLTVL.

The CDR3 loop reads CASSGQGNLVNQPQHF. The CDR3 nucleotides read TGTGCCAGCAGCGGACAGGGGAATTTGGTCAATCAGCCCCAGCATTTT. The chain employs TRBV2 and TRBJ1-5; TRBD1 aligns across 9 bases. V shed 6 bases, J shed 3 bases, and the junction held 9 bases outside the gene matches. The CDR3 loop spans 16 amino acids. Germline V gene lookup returns CDR1 SNHLY and CDR2 FYNNEI. Complete variable domain (other parts from reference TRBV2 and TRBJ1-5): EPEVTQTPSHQVTQMGQEVILRCVPISNHLYFYWYRQILGQKVEFLVSFYNNEISEKSEIFDDQFSVERPDGSNFTLKIRSTKLEDSAMYFCASSGQGNLVNQPQHFGDGTRLSIL.

The chain is built from TRBV7-9 and TRBJ1-6; 8 bases match TRBD1. With 5 bases clipped from V and 7 bases from J, the junction kept 7 bases outside the gene matches. CDR3 size: 15 residues. Germline values: CDR1 SEHNR, CDR2 FQNEAQ (reference sequence). This chain's CDR3 is CASSQVGQGNSPLHF. DNA for the CDR3: TGTGCCAGCAGCCAAGTAGGACAGGGAAATTCACCCCTCCACTTT.

This rearrangement joins TRBV7-9 to TRBJ2-7; TRBD1 matches at 11 bases. The CDR3 has 17 amino acids. With V trimmed by 5 bases and J by 3 bases, 12 bases remained unmatched. Germline assignment: CDR1 SEHNR and CDR2 FQNEAQ (reference sequence). CDR3 coding DNA: TGTGCCAGCAGCCCCCGATTTCCGGGACAGGGGGTCTACGAGCAGTACTTC. It yields the protein CASSPRFPGQGVYEQYF.

The CDR3 spells CASSQGTASTNEKLFF. For the CDR3, the DNA is TGTGCCAGCAGCCAAGGGACAGCTTCAACTAATGAAAAACTGTTTTTT. The chain recombines TRBV4-2 with TRBJ1-4; maybe TRBD1 (6 bases). Germline CDR1 is LGHNA and CDR2 is YNFKEQ. The CDR3 runs 16 residues. V lost 1 base and J lost 0, with 9 bases in between.

The chain employs TRBV30 and TRBJ2-3; no firm D call. Trimming cost V 2 bases and J 5 bases, with 8 bases left between them. The CDR3 runs to 12 residues. Germline V gene data show CDR1 as GTSNPN and CDR2 as SVGIG (reference sequence). The CDR3: CAWSTSIDTQYF. The CDR3 nucleotides read TGTGCCTGGAGTACAAGTATAGATACGCAGTATTTT.

The chain joins TRBV2 to TRBJ2-3; 9 nucleotides line up with TRBD2. V dropped 6 bases and J dropped 2; count of bases not matched to a gene: 12. Per the germline V gene, CDR1 is SNHLY and CDR2 is FYNNEI. The CDR3 extends over 17 amino acids. CDR3 loop: CASRDLLAGGYTDTQYF. In DNA, the CDR3 is TGTGCCAGCAGAGACCTACTAGCGGGTGGATACACAGATACGCAGTATTTT.

This rearrangement joins TRBV27 to TRBJ2-1; no clear D gene. The CDR3 totals 15 residues. Germline assignment: CDR1 MNHEY and CDR2 SMNVEV (reference sequence). With 5 bases removed from V and 2 bases from J, the gap between germline ends came to 13 bases. The CDR3 DNA sequence: TGTGCCAGCAGTAGGAGACCGCCCCCCTACAATGAGCAGTTCTTC. Its translation is CASSRRPPPYNEQFF.

This clone was seen a handful of times. The CDR3 region is CASSSRGLNTEAFF. CDR3 bases: TGTGCCAGCAGCTCCAGGGGATTGAACACTGAAGCTTTCTTT. This sequence joins TRBV5-6 and TRBJ1-1; D possibly corresponds to TRBD1 (6 bases). The V and J ends lost 3 bases and 0 bases respectively, with 9 bases between them. CDR1 is SGHDT and CDR2 is YYEEEE in the germline V gene. This CDR3 region has 14 residues.

This chain uses TRBV7-6 with TRBJ2-1; TRBD2 aligns across 9 bases. J lost 0 bases, V lost 1 base, and 1 base had no gene match. Germline assignment: CDR1 SGHVS and CDR2 FNYEAQ. The CDR3 covers 16 residues. CDR3 DNA: TGTGCCAGCAGCTTAGGAGCGGGGGGCTCCTACAATGAGCAGTTCTTC. Encoded protein: CASSLGAGGSYNEQFF.

The chain recombines TRBV4-1 with TRBJ2-1; 11 nucleotides match TRBD2. The V gene end was trimmed by 4 bases and the J gene end by 2 bases; junction bases not matched to a gene: 4. Germline assignment: CDR1 MGHRA and CDR2 YSYEKL. CDR3 length: 16 amino acids. CDR3 nucleotides: TGCGCCAGCAGCCCGGGACTAGCGGCCACCTACAATGAGCAGTTCTTC. The encoded protein is CASSPGLAATYNEQFF.

The V call is TRBV19, the J call TRBJ1-5; the match to TRBD1 covers 7 bases. The CDR3 length is 15 residues. The V gene end was trimmed by 4 bases and the J gene end by 3 bases; junction bases not matched to a gene: 6. Germline V gene data show CDR1 as LNHDA and CDR2 as SQIVND (reference sequence). The CDR3 protein is CASSTRQGSNQPQHF. The CDR3, as DNA: TGTGCCAGTAGTACCCGACAGGGCTCCAATCAGCCCCAGCATTTT.